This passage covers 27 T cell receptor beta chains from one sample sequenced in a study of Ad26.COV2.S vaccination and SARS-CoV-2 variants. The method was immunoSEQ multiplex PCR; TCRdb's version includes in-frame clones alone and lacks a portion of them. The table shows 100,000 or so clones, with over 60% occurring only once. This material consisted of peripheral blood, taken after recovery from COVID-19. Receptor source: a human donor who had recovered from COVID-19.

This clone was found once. The CDR3 DNA follows: TGTGCCAGCAGCCTTGAAGGCGGGGGGAGAAATGAGCAGTTCTTC. It specifies CASSLEGGGRNEQFF. The chain has TRBV5-5 and TRBJ2-1; the match to TRBD2 covers 8 bases. The junction had 10 bases not matched to a gene; V was cut back by 4 bases and J by 7 bases. Germline V gives CDR1 SGHKS, CDR2 YYEKEE (reference sequence). The length of the CDR3 is 15 residues.

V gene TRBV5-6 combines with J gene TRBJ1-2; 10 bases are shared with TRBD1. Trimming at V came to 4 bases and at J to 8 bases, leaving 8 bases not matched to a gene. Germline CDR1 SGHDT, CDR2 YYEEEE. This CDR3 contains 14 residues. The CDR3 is CASSPGQGISGYTF. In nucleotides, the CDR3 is TGTGCCAGCAGCCCGGGACAGGGGATTAGCGGCTACACCTTC.

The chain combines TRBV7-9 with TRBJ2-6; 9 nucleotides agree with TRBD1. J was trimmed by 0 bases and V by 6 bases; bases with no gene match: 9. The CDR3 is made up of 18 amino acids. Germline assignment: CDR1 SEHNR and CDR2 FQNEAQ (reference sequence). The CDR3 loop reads CASRLGQGPTSGANVLTF. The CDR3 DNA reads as TGTGCCAGCAGGTTGGGACAGGGTCCTACCTCTGGGGCCAACGTCCTGACTTTC.

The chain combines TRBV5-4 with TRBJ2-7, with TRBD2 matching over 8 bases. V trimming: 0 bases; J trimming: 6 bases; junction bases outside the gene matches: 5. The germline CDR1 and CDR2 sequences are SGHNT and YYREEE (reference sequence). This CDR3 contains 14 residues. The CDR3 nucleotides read TGTGCCAGCAGCTTGGTCGGGGGGGCTAGCGAGCAGTACTTC. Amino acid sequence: CASSLVGGASEQYF.

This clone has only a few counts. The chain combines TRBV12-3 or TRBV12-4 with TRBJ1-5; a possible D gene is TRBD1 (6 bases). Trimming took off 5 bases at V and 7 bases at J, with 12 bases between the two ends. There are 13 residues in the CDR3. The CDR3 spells CASSGGRVQPQHF. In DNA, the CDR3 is TGTGCCAGCAGTGGGGGGCGCGTCCAGCCCCAGCATTTT.

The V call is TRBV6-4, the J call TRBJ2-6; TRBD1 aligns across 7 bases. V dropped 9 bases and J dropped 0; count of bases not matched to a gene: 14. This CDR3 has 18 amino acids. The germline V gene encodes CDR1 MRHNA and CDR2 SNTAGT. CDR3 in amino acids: CASATTGVSHSGANVLTF. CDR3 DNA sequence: TGTGCCAGTGCGACTACAGGGGTGTCCCACTCTGGGGCCAACGTCCTGACTTTC.

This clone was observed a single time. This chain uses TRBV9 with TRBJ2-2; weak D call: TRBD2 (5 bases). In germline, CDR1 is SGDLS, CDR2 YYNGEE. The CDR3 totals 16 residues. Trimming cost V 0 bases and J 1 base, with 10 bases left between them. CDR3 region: CASSVEAGRNTGELFF. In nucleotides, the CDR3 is TGTGCCAGCAGCGTAGAGGCGGGCAGGAACACCGGGGAGCTGTTTTTT. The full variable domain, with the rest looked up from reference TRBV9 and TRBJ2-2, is DSGVTQTPKHLITATGQRVTLRCSPRSGDLSVYWYQQSLDQGLQFLIQYYNGEERAKGNILERFSAQQFPDLHSELNLSSLELGDSALYFCASSVEAGRNTGELFFGEGSRLTVL.

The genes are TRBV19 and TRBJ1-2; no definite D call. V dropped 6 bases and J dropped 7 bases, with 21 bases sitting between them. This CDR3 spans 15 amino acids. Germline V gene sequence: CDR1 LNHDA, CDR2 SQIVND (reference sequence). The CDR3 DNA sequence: TGTGCCAGTAGCGCTTCCACTTCGGGGTCTGCTGGCTACACCTTC. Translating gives CASSASTSGSAGYTF.

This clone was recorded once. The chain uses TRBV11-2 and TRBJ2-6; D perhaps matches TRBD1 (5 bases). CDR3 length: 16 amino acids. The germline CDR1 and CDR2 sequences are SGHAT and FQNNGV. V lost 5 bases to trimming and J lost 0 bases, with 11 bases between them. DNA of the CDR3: TGTGCCAGCAGCATGCCAGGGTACTCTGGGGCCAACGTCCTGACTTTC. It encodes CASSMPGYSGANVLTF.

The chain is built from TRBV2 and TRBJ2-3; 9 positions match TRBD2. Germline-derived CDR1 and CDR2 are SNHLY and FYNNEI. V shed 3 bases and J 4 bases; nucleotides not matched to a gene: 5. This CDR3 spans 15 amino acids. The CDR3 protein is CASSDGRGGPDTQYF. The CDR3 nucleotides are TGTGCCAGCAGTGACGGGCGGGGGGGGCCAGATACGCAGTATTTT.

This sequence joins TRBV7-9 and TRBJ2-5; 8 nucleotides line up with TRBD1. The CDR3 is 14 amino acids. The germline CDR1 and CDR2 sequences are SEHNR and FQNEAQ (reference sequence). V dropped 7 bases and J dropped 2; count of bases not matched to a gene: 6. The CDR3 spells CASNLQGEQETQYF. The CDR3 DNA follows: TGTGCCAGCAACCTACAGGGGGAGCAAGAGACCCAGTACTTC.

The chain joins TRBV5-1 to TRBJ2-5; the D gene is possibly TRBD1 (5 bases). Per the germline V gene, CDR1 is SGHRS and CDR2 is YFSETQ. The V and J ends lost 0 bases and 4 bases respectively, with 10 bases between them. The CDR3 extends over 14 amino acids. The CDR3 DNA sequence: TGCGCCAGCAGCTTGGAAGCAGGGATAGAGACCCAGTACTTC. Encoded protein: CASSLEAGIETQYF. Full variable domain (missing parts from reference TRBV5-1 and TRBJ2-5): KAGVTQTPRYLIKTRGQQVTLSCSPISGHRSVSWYQQTPGQGLQFLFEYFSETQRNKGNFPGRFSGRQFSNSRSEMNVSTLELGDSALYLCASSLEAGIETQYFGPGTRLLVL.

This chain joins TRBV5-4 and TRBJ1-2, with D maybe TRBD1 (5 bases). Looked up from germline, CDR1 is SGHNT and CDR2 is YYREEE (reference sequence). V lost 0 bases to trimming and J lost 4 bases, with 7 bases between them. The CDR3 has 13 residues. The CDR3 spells CASSLEGSYGYTF. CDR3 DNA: TGTGCCAGCAGCTTGGAGGGGTCCTATGGCTACACCTTC.

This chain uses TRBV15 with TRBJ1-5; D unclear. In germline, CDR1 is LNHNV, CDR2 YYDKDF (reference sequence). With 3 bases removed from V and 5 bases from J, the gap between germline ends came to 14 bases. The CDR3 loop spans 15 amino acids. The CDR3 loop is CATSRATEGYQPQHF. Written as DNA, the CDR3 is TGTGCCACCAGCAGGGCGACCGAAGGATATCAGCCCCAGCATTTT.

The CDR3 DNA reads TGCGCCAGCAGCTTGCGGGGGCCAGGAGAGACCCAGTACTTC. It encodes CASSLRGPGETQYF. The rearrangement uses TRBV5-1 and TRBJ2-5; D possibly matches TRBD1 or TRBD2 (6 bases each). CDR3 length: 14 amino acids. The V end lost 1 base, the J end lost 4 bases, and 11 bases lay between the germline ends. Germline V gene data show CDR1 as SGHRS and CDR2 as YFSETQ.

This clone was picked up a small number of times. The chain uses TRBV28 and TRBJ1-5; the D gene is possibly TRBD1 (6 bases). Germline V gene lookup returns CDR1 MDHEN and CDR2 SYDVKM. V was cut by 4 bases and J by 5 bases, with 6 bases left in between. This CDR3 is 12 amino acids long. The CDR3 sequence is CASSSGDQPQHF. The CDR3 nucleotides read TGTGCCAGCAGTTCAGGGGATCAGCCCCAGCATTTT.

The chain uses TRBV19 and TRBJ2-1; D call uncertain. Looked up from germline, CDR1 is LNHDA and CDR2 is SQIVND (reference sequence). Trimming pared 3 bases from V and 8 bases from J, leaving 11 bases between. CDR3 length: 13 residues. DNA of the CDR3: TGTGCCAGTAGTATTCAGGTTTCGGATGAGCAGTTCTTC. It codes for CASSIQVSDEQFF.

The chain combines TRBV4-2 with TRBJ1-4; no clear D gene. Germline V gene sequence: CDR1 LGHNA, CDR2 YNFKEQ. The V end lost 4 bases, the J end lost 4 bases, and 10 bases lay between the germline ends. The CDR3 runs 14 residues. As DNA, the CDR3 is TGTGCCAGCAGCCGGACGGAACGTAATGAAAAACTGTTTTTT. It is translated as CASSRTERNEKLFF.

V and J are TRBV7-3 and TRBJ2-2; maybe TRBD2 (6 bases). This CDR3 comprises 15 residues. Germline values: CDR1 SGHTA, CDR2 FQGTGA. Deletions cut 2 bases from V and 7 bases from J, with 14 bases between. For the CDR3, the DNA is TGTGCCAGCAGCTTATCGGTTCAGGGAGGCGGGGAGCTGTTTTTT. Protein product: CASSLSVQGGGELFF. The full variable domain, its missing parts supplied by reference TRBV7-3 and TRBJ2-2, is GAGVSQTPSNKVTEKGKYVELRCDPISGHTALYWYRQSLGQGPEFLIYFQGTGAADDSGLPNDRFFAVRPEGSVSTLKIQRTERGDSAVYLCASSLSVQGGGELFFGEGSRLTVL.

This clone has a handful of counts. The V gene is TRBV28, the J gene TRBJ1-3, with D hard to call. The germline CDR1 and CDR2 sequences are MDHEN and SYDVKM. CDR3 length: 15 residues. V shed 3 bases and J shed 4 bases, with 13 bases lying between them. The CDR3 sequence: CASSFSHSQGNTIYF. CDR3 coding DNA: TGTGCCAGCAGTTTTTCCCACTCACAGGGAAACACCATATATTTT.

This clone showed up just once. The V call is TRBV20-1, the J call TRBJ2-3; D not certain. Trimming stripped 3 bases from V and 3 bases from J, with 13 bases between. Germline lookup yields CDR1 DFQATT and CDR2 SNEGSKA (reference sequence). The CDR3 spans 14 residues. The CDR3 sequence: CSASPAVGTDTQYF. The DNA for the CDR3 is TGCAGTGCTAGTCCGGCAGTTGGGACAGATACGCAGTATTTT.

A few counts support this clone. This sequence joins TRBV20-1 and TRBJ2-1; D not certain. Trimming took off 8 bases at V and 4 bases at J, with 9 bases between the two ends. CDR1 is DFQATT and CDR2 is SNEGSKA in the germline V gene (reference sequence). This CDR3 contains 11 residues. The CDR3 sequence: CSFQTYNEQFF. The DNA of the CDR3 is TGCAGTTTCCAGACTTACAATGAGCAGTTCTTC.

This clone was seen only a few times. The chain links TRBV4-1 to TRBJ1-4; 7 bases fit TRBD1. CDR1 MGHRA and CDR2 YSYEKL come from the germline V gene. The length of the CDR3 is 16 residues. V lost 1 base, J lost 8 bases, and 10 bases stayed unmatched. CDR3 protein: CASSQGSQGVREKLFF. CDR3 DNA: TGCGCCAGCAGCCAAGGGAGCCAGGGGGTGAGAGAAAAACTGTTTTTT.

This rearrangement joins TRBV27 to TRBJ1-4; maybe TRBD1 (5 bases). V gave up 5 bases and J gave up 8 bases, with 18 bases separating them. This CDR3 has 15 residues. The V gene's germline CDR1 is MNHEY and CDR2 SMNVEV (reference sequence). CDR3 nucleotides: TGTGCCAGCAGTGATTCCGGGACGGGCGAAGAAAAACTGTTTTTT. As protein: CASSDSGTGEEKLFF.

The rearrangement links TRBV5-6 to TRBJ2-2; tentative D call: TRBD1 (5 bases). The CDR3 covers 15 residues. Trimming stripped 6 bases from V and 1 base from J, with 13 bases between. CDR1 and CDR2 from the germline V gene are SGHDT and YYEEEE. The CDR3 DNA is TGTGCCAGCACCTATGGGGCCCAGAACACCGGGGAGCTGTTTTTT. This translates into CASTYGAQNTGELFF.

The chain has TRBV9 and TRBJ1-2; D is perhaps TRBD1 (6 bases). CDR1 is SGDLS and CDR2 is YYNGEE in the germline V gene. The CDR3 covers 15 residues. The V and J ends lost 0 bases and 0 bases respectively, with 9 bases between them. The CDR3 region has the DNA TGTGCCAGCAGCGTAGGACAGGTGACTAACTATGGCTACACCTTC. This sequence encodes CASSVGQVTNYGYTF.

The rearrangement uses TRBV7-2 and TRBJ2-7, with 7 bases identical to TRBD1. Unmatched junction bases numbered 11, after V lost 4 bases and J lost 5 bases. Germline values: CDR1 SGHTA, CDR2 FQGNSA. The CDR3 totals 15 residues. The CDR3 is CASSSTTGQRHEQYF. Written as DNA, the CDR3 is TGTGCCAGCAGCTCAACAACGGGACAGCGACACGAGCAGTACTTC.